The source of this T cell receptor (beta chain) is a study of T-cell reconstitution after alpha-beta-depleted transplantation in children. The CDR3 contains 16 residues. The V gene's germline CDR1 is SQVTM and CDR2 ANQGSEA. Trimming took 0 bases from V and 6 from J; bases not matched to a gene: 8. During its preparation, the TCRbeta library received unique molecular identifiers. TCRdb reprocessed the PCR reads via MiXCR and lists one record per CDR3 protein. Of around 360,000 distinct CDR3 sequences in the sample, approximately 10% were seen once. This chain joins TRBV29-1 and TRBJ2-2, with 9 bases matching TRBD2. Source: PBMCs from the stem cell graft donor, taken from the stem cell graft. The TCR comes from a human donor who donated a stem cell graft to a child with acute lymphoblastic leukemia. In DNA, the CDR3 is TGCAGCGTTGAAGATTCGGGCGGGGGGGTGTCCGGGGAGCTGTTTTTT. Translation gives CSVEDSGGGVSGELFF.